The entry below gives a single TCR beta chain sequence along with its context. The target antigen is unknown. It was CD45RO-negative cells, positively selected for CCR7, that made up naive CD8 cells, with terminally differentiated effector memory CD45RA+ cells excluded. Deep level was the assay's run setting. The genomic DNA of each subset was split evenly across several immunoSEQ plates. Here immunoSEQ multiplex PCR was the method, and the copy in TCRdb shows in-frame clones only, minus some. This table has about 1.9 million clones, just under 95% appearing once. Trimming took 0 bases from V and 3 from J, leaving 10 bases between them. The CDR3 loop spans 15 amino acids. From germline, CDR1 is SGHDT and CDR2 YYEEEE. The sample is drawn from a study of shared clonotypes between healthy human individuals. Study as a whole: The donors, a couple of women and a few men, were aged 18 to 49.

Regarding the study as a whole: The authors expected sequencing depth to affect clonotype sharing among donors.

What was sequenced was naive CD8+ T cells from PBMCs. This clonotype originated in a man aged 18-30 years in good health. Some clones in this sample may be carry-over from other donors' samples. The gene calls are TRBV5-6 and TRBJ1-5; D uncertain. The CDR3 loop is CASSLGGPNNQPQHF. CDR3 nucleotide sequence: TGTGCCAGCAGCTTGGGAGGGCCGAACAATCAGCCCCAGCATTTT.